Listed here are 14 T cell receptor beta chains from one sample, sequenced in a study of Graves' ophthalmopathy and Graves' hyperthyroidism. The authors amplified TCR beta CDR3 regions, and they did so from RNA transcripts for repertoire sequencing. Scientists carried out first-round RT-PCR using HTBI primers and then a second-round multiplex PCR. MiXCR was run by TCRdb on the multiplex PCR reads, yielding one entry per CDR3 protein. The sample consists of under 800,000 distinct CDR3 sequences, about 24% of them appearing once. Sequenced: peripheral blood. The receptors stem from a woman between 18 and 30 years old with stable Graves' hyperthyroidism. Some clones in this sample may be carry-over from other donors' samples.

The chain couples TRBV12-3 or TRBV12-4 to TRBJ2-7; 9 bases line up with TRBD1. The CDR3 totals 15 residues. The junction had 8 bases not matched to a gene; V was cut back by 5 bases and J by 3 bases. CDR3 nucleotides: TGTGCCAGCAGTAAGCCCGGGACAGGGTTCTACGAGCAGTACTTC. Amino acids: CASSKPGTGFYEQYF.

This clonotype was counted at least ten times. The rearrangement uses TRBV12-3 or TRBV12-4 and TRBJ1-5; weak D call: TRBD1 (5 bases). The V end was cut by 5 bases, the J end by 4 bases, with 15 bases between. The CDR3 spans 15 residues. CDR3 region: CASSGGTSGNQPQHF. The CDR3 nucleotides are TGTGCCAGCAGTGGGGGGACTTCAGGTAATCAGCCCCAGCATTTT.

Many counts were recorded for this clonotype. The V and J genes are TRBV19 and TRBJ1-1; a weak D match, TRBD1 (5 bases). CDR3 length: 16 amino acids. Germline CDR1 LNHDA, CDR2 SQIVND (reference sequence). Trimming removed 5 bases at V and 11 bases at J, with 27 bases between. The CDR3 reads CASSPLQSVGGGWAFF. Written as DNA, the CDR3 is TGTGCCAGTAGTCCGCTCCAATCAGTGGGGGGAGGATGGGCTTTCTTT.

The V call is TRBV6-5, the J call TRBJ1-1; no clear D. The CDR3 length is 14 residues. V lost 0 bases and J lost 3, with 8 bases in between. Germline lookup yields CDR1 MNHEY and CDR2 SVGAGI. DNA of the CDR3: TGTGCCAGCAGTTACTCGGCACTGGACACTGAAGCTTTCTTT. Translated, it gives CASSYSALDTEAFF.

This clonotype was found many times. V usage is TRBV27 and J usage is TRBJ1-1, with D tentatively TRBD1 (6 bases). Germline CDR1 reads MNHEY; CDR2 reads SMNVEV (reference sequence). The CDR3 consists of 11 residues. Trimming pared 9 bases from V and 8 bases from J, leaving 13 bases between. Here the CDR3 reads CASRNRVEAFF. Written as DNA, the CDR3 is TGTGCCAGTAGAAACAGGGTGGAAGCTTTCTTT.

This clonotype appeared many times. CDR3: CASSLGRREFNTGELFF. In nucleotides, the CDR3 is TGTGCCAGCAGCCTCGGTCGGCGGGAGTTTAACACCGGGGAGCTGTTTTTT. The V call is TRBV14, the J call TRBJ2-2; TRBD2 agrees at 7 bases. This CDR3 is built from 17 residues. V lost 4 bases, J lost 2 bases, and 10 bases stayed unmatched. Germline assignment: CDR1 SGHDN and CDR2 FVKESK.

V gene TRBV2 combines with J gene TRBJ2-5; 7 nucleotides match TRBD2. J was trimmed by 3 bases and V by 3 bases; bases with no gene match: 7. The CDR3 consists of 15 residues. CDR1 and CDR2 from the germline V gene are SNHLY and FYNNEI. Here the CDR3 DNA reads TGTGCCAGCAGTGACCCAACTAGCGAAGAAGAGACCCAGTACTTC. Amino acid sequence: CASSDPTSEEETQYF.

Ten or more counts support this clonotype. V is TRBV12-3 or TRBV12-4 and J is TRBJ2-7; TRBD1 aligns across 7 bases. CDR3 length equals 14 residues. The V and J ends lost 5 bases and 6 bases, in that order; junction bases with no gene match: 10. The CDR3 bases are TGTGCCAGCAGTGACGACAGGGCTCCCCCCGAGCAGTACTTC. Translation: CASSDDRAPPEQYF.

This clonotype was counted ten times or more. The chain employs TRBV27 and TRBJ1-1; D is perhaps TRBD1 (6 bases). This CDR3 is built from 14 residues. In germline, CDR1 is MNHEY, CDR2 SMNVEV (reference sequence). V was clipped by 4 bases and J by 5 bases, with 14 bases between them. CDR3 coding DNA: TGTGCCAGCAGTTCGGGGGCGGGGGGTACTGAAGCTTTCTTT. Translating it yields CASSSGAGGTEAFF.

This clonotype was picked up many times. The J gene is TRBJ2-7, the V gene TRBV19; D might be TRBD2 (5 bases). Per germline, CDR1 LNHDA and CDR2 SQIVND (reference sequence). The CDR3 runs to 14 residues. V was clipped by 6 bases and J by 0 bases, with 12 bases between them. The CDR3 spells CASSERFSSYEQYF. The CDR3 DNA reads TGTGCCAGTAGCGAGCGGTTTAGCTCCTACGAGCAGTACTTC.

This clonotype was found a few times. J is TRBJ2-7 and V is TRBV12-3 or TRBV12-4, with 13 bases aligning to TRBD2. The CDR3 runs 14 residues. V was pared by 5 bases and J by 4 bases, with 2 bases of the junction left unmatched. The CDR3 sequence: CASSGTSGIYEQYF. In DNA form, the CDR3 reads TGTGCCAGCAGTGGGACTAGCGGGATTTACGAGCAGTACTTC.

This clonotype came up many times. V is TRBV12-5 and J is TRBJ1-1; perhaps TRBD1 as D (5 bases). The V and J ends lost 7 bases and 1 base respectively, with 13 bases between them. Germline CDR1 reads LGHNT; CDR2 reads FRNRAP. The CDR3 is 14 amino acids. This chain's CDR3 is CASASKGQNTEAFF. CDR3 DNA sequence: TGTGCTAGTGCATCCAAGGGGCAGAACACTGAAGCTTTCTTT.

The rearrangement joins TRBV11-1 to TRBJ2-6, with 9 nucleotides matching TRBD1. Germline CDR1 and CDR2: SGHAT and FQDESV (reference sequence). Trimming at V came to 4 bases and at J to 2 bases, leaving 12 bases not matched to a gene. This CDR3 has 19 amino acids. The DNA of the CDR3 is TGTGCCAGCAGCTACGACGTGGGACAGGGTATACCTGGGGCCAACGTCCTGACTTTC. Amino acid sequence: CASSYDVGQGIPGANVLTF.

This clonotype was observed a handful of times. This sequence joins TRBV28 and TRBJ1-6, with D perhaps TRBD1 (5 bases). In germline, CDR1 is MDHEN, CDR2 SYDVKM. The V end lost 6 bases, the J end lost 1 base, and 16 bases lay between the germline ends. The CDR3 extends over 17 amino acids. CDR3 sequence: CASSLRSGYSYNSPLHF. The CDR3 bases are TGTGCCAGCAGCCTTCGATCAGGGTATTCCTATAATTCACCCCTCCACTTT.